This T cell receptor beta chain was captured in a study of blood T cell repertoires in COVID-19. Study-level background: COVID-19 samples from acute and convalescent phases originated in the United States, Italy and Spain. From T cells, B-cell-depleted T cells, or PBMCs came the material, which was cDNA or gDNA.

As processed by the authors: Amplification of reference gene primers was used by the study to estimate nucleated cell counts. Produced via immunoSEQ multiplex PCR; TCRdb's table is partial and in-frame only. V and J calls and clone size come straight from that table; D and trimming were deduced from the DNA. The sample has about 48,000 clones, roughly 85% seen once. Germline CDR1 is SGHNT and CDR2 is YENEEA. This CDR3 comprises 17 residues. J was trimmed by 1 base and V by 5 bases; bases with no gene match: 6. The chain couples TRBV11-3 to TRBJ2-3; 13 bases are a match to TRBD2. The sequenced sample was peripheral blood. The receptor was isolated from a woman of 80 years or more with acute or convalescent COVID-19. CDR3 protein: CASSPRTSGGGTDTQYF. CDR3 in DNA: TGTGCCAGCAGCCCTCGGACTAGCGGGGGTGGCACAGATACGCAGTATTTT.